This is a list of T cell receptor beta chains from one sample in a study of cytomegalovirus exposure and HLA in healthy donors. Libraries were prepared by immunoSEQ multiplex PCR; TCRdb keeps only in-frame clonotypes and omits some of them. The table shows around 200,000 clones, with 60% to 85% occurring only once. The sequenced material came from PBMCs. These receptor sequences come from a female donor in good health and CMV-seronegative. The CDR3 runs from the conserved cysteine through the conserved F or W. D genes are given only for firm matches. Clone size is given for some rows only: seen once, a few or many times, or a class if the clone is expanded.

d_gene: TRBD2
v_gene: TRBV28
abundance: NA
j_gene: TRBJ2-5
CDR3nt: TGTGCCAGCACCTTCACGGGGGGGACCCAGTACTTC
CDR3aa: CASTFTGGTQYF

d_gene: NA
v_gene: TRBV15
abundance: once
j_gene: TRBJ1-5
CDR3nt: TGTGCCACCAGCAGACAGTATAGCAATCAGCCCCAGCATTTT
CDR3aa: CATSRQYSNQPQHF

d_gene: NA
v_gene: TRBV11-1
abundance: NA
j_gene: TRBJ2-6
CDR3nt: TGTGCCAGCAGCAAACAGGGAACTGGGGCCAACGTCCTGACTTTC
CDR3aa: CASSKQGTGANVLTF

d_gene: TRBD1
v_gene: TRBV30
abundance: NA
j_gene: TRBJ1-1
CDR3nt: TGTGCCTGGAGTGGGGGGGGACAGGGGGCAGGTGAAGCTTTCTTT
CDR3aa: CAWSGGGQGAGEAFF

d_gene: NA
v_gene: TRBV7-2
abundance: NA
j_gene: TRBJ1-2
CDR3nt: TGTGCCAGCAGCTTAGGGGCGGGGGGCTATGGCTACACCTTC
CDR3aa: CASSLGAGGYGYTF

d_gene: TRBD1
v_gene: TRBV2
abundance: few
j_gene: TRBJ2-7
CDR3nt: TGTGCCAGCAGTGAAGTGGGACAGGGCTACGAGCAGTACTTC
CDR3aa: CASSEVGQGYEQYF

d_gene: NA
v_gene: TRBV11-2
abundance: NA
j_gene: TRBJ2-2
CDR3nt: TGTGCCAGCAGCCCGTCTGGCGGTCTGAACACCGGGGAGCTGTTTTTT
CDR3aa: CASSPSGGLNTGELFF

d_gene: TRBD1
v_gene: TRBV7-2
abundance: NA
j_gene: TRBJ2-7
CDR3nt: TGTGCCAGCAGCTTAGTTGGGACAGGGTATTCCTACGAGCAGTACTTC
CDR3aa: CASSLVGTGYSYEQYF

d_gene: TRBD2
v_gene: TRBV15
abundance: few
j_gene: TRBJ2-7
CDR3nt: TGTGCCACCAGCACAGGGACTAGCGGGGAATACGAGCAGTACTTC
CDR3aa: CATSTGTSGEYEQYF

d_gene: NA
v_gene: TRBV7-9
abundance: NA
j_gene: TRBJ1-2
CDR3nt: TGTGCCAGCAGCTTAGATTGGGACATACTTGGCTACACCTTC
CDR3aa: CASSLDWDILGYTF

d_gene: NA
v_gene: TRBV6-5
abundance: NA
j_gene: TRBJ1-6
CDR3nt: TGTGCCAGCAGTTGCTCGAACAGGGCCTATAATTCACCCCTCCACTTT
CDR3aa: CASSCSNRAYNSPLHF

d_gene: NA
v_gene: TRBV25-1
abundance: NA
j_gene: TRBJ1-1
CDR3nt: TGTGCCAGCAGTGGCGAAGGGGAGACAGGTGAAGCTTTCTTT
CDR3aa: CASSGEGETGEAFF

d_gene: TRBD2
v_gene: TRBV7-9
abundance: NA
j_gene: TRBJ2-5
CDR3nt: TGTGCCAGCAGCTGGGGCGGGGGGGCCCAAGAGACCCAGTACTTC
CDR3aa: CASSWGGGAQETQYF

d_gene: TRBD2
v_gene: TRBV18
abundance: once
j_gene: TRBJ2-2
CDR3nt: TGTGCCAGCTCAATGGGACTAGATCGCACCGGGGAGCTGTTTTTT
CDR3aa: CASSMGLDRTGELFF

d_gene: TRBD2
v_gene: TRBV5-4
abundance: NA
j_gene: TRBJ2-1
CDR3nt: TGTGCCAGCAGAGTCCCGGGACTAGCGGGTAACCATGAGCAGTTCTTC
CDR3aa: CASRVPGLAGNHEQFF

d_gene: NA
v_gene: TRBV5-8
abundance: NA
j_gene: TRBJ1-5
CDR3nt: TGTGCCAGCAGCTTGGAGGGGTTTTCCAATCAGCCCCAGCATTTT
CDR3aa: CASSLEGFSNQPQHF

d_gene: TRBD1
v_gene: TRBV5-1
abundance: NA
j_gene: TRBJ2-1
CDR3nt: TGCGCCAGCAGCTTTCCGGACAGGGGCAATATGAATGAGCAGTTCTTC
CDR3aa: CASSFPDRGNMNEQFF

d_gene: NA
v_gene: TRBV10-3
abundance: NA
j_gene: TRBJ1-6
CDR3nt: TGTGCCATCAGTGGGCGGGGCGAAGATTCACCCCTCCACTTT
CDR3aa: CAISGRGEDSPLHF

d_gene: NA
v_gene: TRBV6-1
abundance: few
j_gene: TRBJ1-2
CDR3nt: TGTGCCAGCAGTGGGGGACACACCCCACGTTCTAACTATGGCTACACCTTC
CDR3aa: CASSGGHTPRSNYGYTF

d_gene: TRBD1
v_gene: TRBV28
abundance: NA
j_gene: TRBJ1-4
CDR3nt: TGTGCCAGCTCCAACAGGGGTGGACGAGAAAAACTGTTTTTT
CDR3aa: CASSNRGGREKLFF

d_gene: NA
v_gene: TRBV7-3
abundance: NA
j_gene: TRBJ2-3
CDR3nt: TGTGCCAGCAGCCCCGGGACTTATAGCACAGATACGCAGTATTTT
CDR3aa: CASSPGTYSTDTQYF

d_gene: TRBD2
v_gene: TRBV5-4
abundance: NA
j_gene: TRBJ2-3
CDR3nt: TGTGCCAGCACCTTAAGCGGGGGCGAAGATACGCAGTATTTT
CDR3aa: CASTLSGGEDTQYF

d_gene: NA
v_gene: TRBV6-1
abundance: NA
j_gene: TRBJ2-1
CDR3nt: TGTGCCAGCAGTCAAGGGCCCTCAGGCTACAATGAGCAGTTCTTC
CDR3aa: CASSQGPSGYNEQFF

d_gene: NA
v_gene: TRBV7-7
abundance: NA
j_gene: TRBJ2-2
CDR3nt: TGTGCCAGCAGCTTAGATATCAGGGGAGCGGGGACCGGGGAGCTGTTTTTT
CDR3aa: CASSLDIRGAGTGELFF

d_gene: NA
v_gene: TRBV2
abundance: NA
j_gene: TRBJ1-5
CDR3nt: TGTGCCAGCAGACGCAGAGAACCGATGCCCGGGCAGCCCCAGCATTTT
CDR3aa: CASRRREPMPGQPQHF

d_gene: NA
v_gene: TRBV13
abundance: NA
j_gene: TRBJ2-1
CDR3nt: TGTGCCAGCAGTCGCTACAGGTTAGATGAGCAGTTCTTC
CDR3aa: CASSRYRLDEQFF

d_gene: TRBD2
v_gene: TRBV28
abundance: NA
j_gene: TRBJ2-5
CDR3nt: TGTGCCAGCAGTCTGAGACTAGCGGGGGAGCAAGAGACCCAGTACTTC
CDR3aa: CASSLRLAGEQETQYF

d_gene: TRBD1
v_gene: TRBV19
abundance: NA
j_gene: TRBJ1-3
CDR3nt: TGTGCCAGTAGGAGGCAGGGGGACTTCTCTGGAAACACCATATATTTT
CDR3aa: CASRRQGDFSGNTIYF

d_gene: NA
v_gene: TRBV27
abundance: few
j_gene: TRBJ2-2
CDR3nt: TGTGCCAGCAGTTTATATCCGGGGGGCTCTTACACCGGGGAGCTGTTTTTT
CDR3aa: CASSLYPGGSYTGELFF

d_gene: NA
v_gene: TRBV5-5
abundance: NA
j_gene: TRBJ2-3
CDR3nt: TGTGCCAGCAGCCAAAAACGGTTACAGAGCACAGATACGCAGTATTTT
CDR3aa: CASSQKRLQSTDTQYF

d_gene: NA
v_gene: TRBV10-1
abundance: NA
j_gene: TRBJ1-6
CDR3nt: TGCGCCAGCAGTGAGTACAGGCGAACAGGCTCCTATAATTCACCCCTCCACTTT
CDR3aa: CASSEYRRTGSYNSPLHF

d_gene: NA
v_gene: TRBV5-1
abundance: few
j_gene: TRBJ2-7
CDR3nt: TGCGCCAGCAGCTTCGAAGTTAGCTACGAGCAGTACTTC
CDR3aa: CASSFEVSYEQYF

d_gene: NA
v_gene: TRBV11-2
abundance: few
j_gene: TRBJ2-7
CDR3nt: TGTGCCAGCAGCTTAGCGTTCGAGTTGAACTACGAGCAGTACTTC
CDR3aa: CASSLAFELNYEQYF

d_gene: NA
v_gene: TRBV18
abundance: once
j_gene: TRBJ2-2
CDR3nt: TGTGCCAGCTCACCGGGCGCGAACACCGGGGAGCTGTTTTTT
CDR3aa: CASSPGANTGELFF

d_gene: TRBD1
v_gene: TRBV6-6
abundance: NA
j_gene: TRBJ1-6
CDR3nt: TGTGCCAGCAGTAGACAGGGAGGAAATTCACCCCTCCACTTT
CDR3aa: CASSRQGGNSPLHF

d_gene: NA
v_gene: TRBV7-3
abundance: NA
j_gene: TRBJ2-3
CDR3nt: TGTGCCAGCAGCAATATGGGGGGCGGGGGAGCAGATACGCAGTATTTT
CDR3aa: CASSNMGGGGADTQYF

d_gene: NA
v_gene: TRBV30
abundance: NA
j_gene: TRBJ2-7
CDR3nt: TGTGCCTGGACAGGTGGCGGGGTGAGCTACGAGCAGTACTTC
CDR3aa: CAWTGGGVSYEQYF

d_gene: TRBD2
v_gene: TRBV9
abundance: few
j_gene: TRBJ2-5
CDR3nt: TGTGCCAGCAGCCTGCGGGGGGGAGAGACCCAGTACTTC
CDR3aa: CASSLRGGETQYF

d_gene: TRBD2
v_gene: TRBV6-5
abundance: NA
j_gene: TRBJ2-1
CDR3nt: TGTGCCAGCAGCGGGACTAGCGGTTACAATGAGCAGTTCTTC
CDR3aa: CASSGTSGYNEQFF

d_gene: NA
v_gene: TRBV15
abundance: NA
j_gene: TRBJ1-5
CDR3nt: TGTGCCACCAGCAGAGACAGCGGGGCTTATAGCAATCAGCCCCAGCATTTT
CDR3aa: CATSRDSGAYSNQPQHF

d_gene: NA
v_gene: TRBV14
abundance: NA
j_gene: TRBJ1-1
CDR3nt: TGTGCCAGCAGCCAATCTCGACAGTCGAACACTGAAGCTTTCTTT
CDR3aa: CASSQSRQSNTEAFF

d_gene: NA
v_gene: TRBV7-2
abundance: NA
j_gene: TRBJ2-5
CDR3nt: TGTGCCAGCAGCTTTGGCCGACAAGAGACCCAGTACTTC
CDR3aa: CASSFGRQETQYF

d_gene: TRBD1
v_gene: TRBV5-4
abundance: once
j_gene: TRBJ2-3
CDR3nt: TGTGCCAGCACCCTACAACAGGGGGCAGATACGCAGTATTTT
CDR3aa: CASTLQQGADTQYF

d_gene: NA
v_gene: TRBV7-9
abundance: NA
j_gene: TRBJ2-7
CDR3nt: TGTGCCAGCAGCTTAGAAGCGCGGGAGCAGTACTTC
CDR3aa: CASSLEAREQYF